These T cell receptor beta chains were read from a single sample in a study of cytomegalovirus exposure and HLA in healthy donors. Clones were sequenced by immunoSEQ multiplex PCR, and TCRdb holds only the in-frame ones, with some missing. Altogether 95,000 to 150,000 clones are present, 89% being singletons, with the ten largest covering 1.5% to 2%. The sample comprised PBMCs. The receptors were gathered from a woman aged 18-29 years in good health and CMV-seronegative. Both conserved end residues are part of each CDR3. Each record gives: CDR3 protein, CDR3 DNA, J gene, clone size, D gene, V gene. D genes are given only for firm matches. Some rows mark clone size as missing; the rest say once, few, many or name a class of expanded clone.

cdr3_aa: CATSKGGRAHEQYF; cdr3_nt: TGTGCCACCAGCAAGGGCGGGAGGGCCCACGAGCAGTACTTC; j_call: TRBJ2-7; clone_size: NA; d_call: TRBD2; v_call: TRBV15
cdr3_aa: CARDGAGKTGELFF; cdr3_nt: TGTGCCAGGGATGGAGCGGGCAAGACCGGGGAGCTGTTTTTT; j_call: TRBJ2-2; clone_size: NA; d_call: NA; v_call: TRBV5-4
cdr3_aa: CASSHAGTGPGISNQPQHF; cdr3_nt: TGTGCCAGCTCTCATGCCGGGACAGGGCCGGGGATTAGCAATCAGCCCCAGCATTTT; j_call: TRBJ1-5; clone_size: NA; d_call: TRBD1; v_call: TRBV28
cdr3_aa: CASLLTNTGELFF; cdr3_nt: TGTGCCAGCCTCTTAACGAACACCGGGGAGCTGTTTTTT; j_call: TRBJ2-2; clone_size: NA; d_call: NA; v_call: TRBV28
cdr3_aa: CASSLGWPKSTDTQYF; cdr3_nt: TGTGCCAGCAGCTTAGGGTGGCCGAAGAGCACAGATACGCAGTATTTT; j_call: TRBJ2-3; clone_size: NA; d_call: NA; v_call: TRBV11-2
cdr3_aa: CASLAGGPSGHSYEQYF; cdr3_nt: TGTGCCTCTTTAGCGGGAGGGCCCTCGGGTCACTCCTACGAGCAGTACTTC; j_call: TRBJ2-7; clone_size: NA; d_call: TRBD2; v_call: TRBV11-3
cdr3_aa: CAISRSSDTQYF; cdr3_nt: TGTGCCATCAGCCGTAGTTCAGATACGCAGTATTTT; j_call: TRBJ2-3; clone_size: NA; d_call: NA; v_call: TRBV10-3
cdr3_aa: CASMEDLAKNIQYF; cdr3_nt: TGTGCCAGCATGGAGGACCTAGCCAAAAACATTCAGTACTTC; j_call: TRBJ2-4; clone_size: NA; d_call: NA; v_call: TRBV6-1
cdr3_aa: CASSVGTLEETQYF; cdr3_nt: TGTGCCAGCAGCGTGGGGACATTGGAGGAGACCCAGTACTTC; j_call: TRBJ2-5; clone_size: NA; d_call: NA; v_call: TRBV9
cdr3_aa: CASSFPRGYGNEQFF; cdr3_nt: TGTGCCAGCAGCTTTCCCAGGGGGTATGGGAATGAGCAGTTCTTC; j_call: TRBJ2-1; clone_size: NA; d_call: TRBD1; v_call: TRBV7-9
cdr3_aa: CASSLRGPGTGELFF; cdr3_nt: TGTGCCAGCAGCCTCAGGGGGCCGGGGACCGGGGAGCTGTTTTTT; j_call: TRBJ2-2; clone_size: NA; d_call: TRBD1; v_call: TRBV11-3
cdr3_aa: CAMGGGTSFLVAQYF; cdr3_nt: TGTGCGATGGGCGGGGGGACTAGCTTCTTAGTCGCGCAGTATTTT; j_call: TRBJ2-3; clone_size: once; d_call: TRBD2; v_call: TRBV6-1
cdr3_aa: CASSQGAGGINYEQYF; cdr3_nt: TGCGCCAGCAGCCAAGGGGCCGGGGGTATCAACTACGAGCAGTACTTC; j_call: TRBJ2-7; clone_size: NA; d_call: NA; v_call: TRBV4-1
cdr3_aa: CASSPGGAGTEAFF; cdr3_nt: TGTGCCAGTAGTCCAGGGGGCGCGGGGACTGAAGCTTTCTTT; j_call: TRBJ1-1; clone_size: NA; d_call: TRBD1; v_call: TRBV19
cdr3_aa: CASSYSRTSGSYEQYF; cdr3_nt: TGTGCCAGCAGTTACTCCCGGACTAGCGGCTCCTACGAGCAGTACTTC; j_call: TRBJ2-7; clone_size: NA; d_call: TRBD2; v_call: TRBV6-6
cdr3_aa: CASSLLGQGQETQYF; cdr3_nt: TGTGCCAGCAGTTTATTGGGGCAGGGCCAAGAGACCCAGTACTTC; j_call: TRBJ2-5; clone_size: NA; d_call: NA; v_call: TRBV27
cdr3_aa: CASSTGTVNEKLFF; cdr3_nt: TGTGCCAGCAGCACAGGGACGGTTAATGAAAAACTGTTTTTT; j_call: TRBJ1-4; clone_size: NA; d_call: NA; v_call: TRBV28
cdr3_aa: CASSEYPERGNEQFF; cdr3_nt: TGTGCCAGCAGTGAGTACCCTGAGAGGGGGAATGAGCAGTTCTTC; j_call: TRBJ2-1; clone_size: NA; d_call: NA; v_call: TRBV6-4
cdr3_aa: CASRPGLATYEQYF; cdr3_nt: TGCGCCAGCAGACCGGGACTAGCAACCTACGAGCAGTACTTC; j_call: TRBJ2-7; clone_size: NA; d_call: TRBD2; v_call: TRBV5-1
cdr3_aa: CASSEAESGEKLFF; cdr3_nt: TGTGCCAGCAGTGAAGCGGAATCAGGGGAAAAACTGTTTTTT; j_call: TRBJ1-4; clone_size: NA; d_call: NA; v_call: TRBV2